The clone carrying this T cell receptor beta chain was picked up many times. These data come from a study of T-cell reconstitution after alpha-beta-depleted transplantation in children. During its preparation, the TCRbeta library received unique molecular identifiers. TCRdb reprocessed the PCR reads via MiXCR and lists one record per CDR3 protein. The data show fewer than 25,000 distinct CDR3 sequences, approximately 10% seen once. The CDR3 sequence is 17 residues long. V dropped 6 bases and J dropped 2 bases, with 23 bases sitting between them. Germline CDR1 MDHEN, CDR2 SYDVKM. The chain couples TRBV28 to TRBJ2-7; unclear D gene. The material was PBMCs from the stem cell graft donor, obtained from the stem cell graft. The TCR sequence derives from a human donor who donated a stem cell graft to a child with chronic granulomatous disease. The CDR3 spells CASRTHDGNTRAYEQYF. Written as DNA, the CDR3 is TGTGCCAGCAGGACCCACGACGGAAACACTCGGGCCTACGAGCAGTACTTC.